The subject of this entry is one TCR beta chain. Its antigen is as yet unknown. This CDR3 is missing its conserved last phenylalanine or tryptophan, likely due to a read error. CDR1 and CDR2 (germline): SNHLY, FYNNEI. There are 15 residues in the CDR3. The iRepertoire nested amplicon-rescue multiplex PCR amplified TCR alpha and beta CDR3s from RNA. One-step reverse transcription and amplification started from about 100-400 ng of tissue mRNA or PBMC total RNA. TCRdb reprocessed the multiplex PCR reads via MiXCR and lists one record per CDR3 protein. The table lists under 200,000 distinct CDR3 sequences, around 42% of them singletons. The sample originates from a study of glioma-infiltrating T cells. Findings and limits, study-wide: Only very few CDR3 sequences appeared in both tissue and blood. Non-neoplastic patients had below-expected tissue-blood divergence, while all gliomas exceeded expectation.

The clonotype originates from a human donor with low-grade glioma or glioblastoma, undergoing nonglioma brain surgery, or in good health (not recorded which). The source material was glioma tissue, nonneoplastic brain tissue, or PBMCs (not recorded which). The rearrangement links TRBV2 to TRBJ2-5; D is possibly TRBD2 (5 bases). The J call may be wrong; the DNA end is better matched by TRBJ2-1. The chain's CDR3 is CASSEGSGPPNEQFL. The DNA for the CDR3 is TGTGCCAGCAGTGAGGGCAGCGGACCCCCCAATGAGCAGTTCCTC.